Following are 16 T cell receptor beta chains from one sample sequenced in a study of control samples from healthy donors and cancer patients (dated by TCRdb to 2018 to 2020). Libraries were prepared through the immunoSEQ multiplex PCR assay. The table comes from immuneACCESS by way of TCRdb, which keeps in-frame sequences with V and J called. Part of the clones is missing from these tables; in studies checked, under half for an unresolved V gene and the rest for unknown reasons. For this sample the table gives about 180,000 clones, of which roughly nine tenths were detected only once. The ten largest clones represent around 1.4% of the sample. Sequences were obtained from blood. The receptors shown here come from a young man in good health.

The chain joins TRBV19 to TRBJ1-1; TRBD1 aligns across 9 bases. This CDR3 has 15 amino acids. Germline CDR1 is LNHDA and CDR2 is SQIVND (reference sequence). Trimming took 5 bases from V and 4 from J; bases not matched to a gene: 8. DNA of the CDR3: TGTGCCAGTAGTTTAACGGGACAGGGAATCACTGAAGCTTTCTTT. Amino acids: CASSLTGQGITEAFF.

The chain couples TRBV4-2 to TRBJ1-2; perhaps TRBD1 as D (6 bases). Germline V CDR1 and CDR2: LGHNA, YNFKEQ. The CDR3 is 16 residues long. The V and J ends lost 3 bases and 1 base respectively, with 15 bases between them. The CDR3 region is CASSHPKGVNNYGYTF. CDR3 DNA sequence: TGTGCCAGCAGCCACCCAAAGGGGGTTAATAACTATGGCTACACCTTC.

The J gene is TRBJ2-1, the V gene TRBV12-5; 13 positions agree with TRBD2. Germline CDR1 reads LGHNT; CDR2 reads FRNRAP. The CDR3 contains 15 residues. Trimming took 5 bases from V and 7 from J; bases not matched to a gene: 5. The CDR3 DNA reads TGTGCTAGTGGTCCGGGACTAGCGGGGCAAAATGAGCAGTTCTTC. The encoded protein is CASGPGLAGQNEQFF.

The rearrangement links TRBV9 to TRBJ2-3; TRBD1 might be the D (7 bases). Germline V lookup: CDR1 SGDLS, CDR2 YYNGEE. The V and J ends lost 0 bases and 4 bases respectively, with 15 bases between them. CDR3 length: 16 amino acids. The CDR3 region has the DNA TGTGCCAGCAGCGTAGACGGCCCAGGGGGGTCAGATACGCAGTATTTT. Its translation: CASSVDGPGGSDTQYF.

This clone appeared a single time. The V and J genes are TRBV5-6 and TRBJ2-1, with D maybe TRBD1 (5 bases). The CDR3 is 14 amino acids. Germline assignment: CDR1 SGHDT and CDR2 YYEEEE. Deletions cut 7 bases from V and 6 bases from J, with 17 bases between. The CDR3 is CASERGPPSNEQFF. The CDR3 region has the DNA TGTGCCAGCGAAAGGGGCCCGCCCTCCAATGAGCAGTTCTTC.

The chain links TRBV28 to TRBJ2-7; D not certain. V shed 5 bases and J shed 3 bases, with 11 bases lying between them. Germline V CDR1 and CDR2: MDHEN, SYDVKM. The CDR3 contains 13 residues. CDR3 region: CASSPRMYYEQYF. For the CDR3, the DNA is TGTGCCAGCAGTCCGAGGATGTACTACGAGCAGTACTTC.

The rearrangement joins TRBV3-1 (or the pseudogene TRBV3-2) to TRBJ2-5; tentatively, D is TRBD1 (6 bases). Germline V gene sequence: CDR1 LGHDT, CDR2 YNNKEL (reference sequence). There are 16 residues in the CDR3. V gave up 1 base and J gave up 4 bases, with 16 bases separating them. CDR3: CASSQVILTGTETQYF. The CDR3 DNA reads TGTGCCAGCAGCCAAGTGATTTTAACAGGGACAGAGACCCAGTACTTC.

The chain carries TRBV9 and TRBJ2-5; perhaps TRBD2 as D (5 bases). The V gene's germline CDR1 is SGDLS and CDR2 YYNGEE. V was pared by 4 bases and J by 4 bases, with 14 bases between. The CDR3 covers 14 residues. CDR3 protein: CASSQTGVRETQYF. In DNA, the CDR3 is TGTGCCAGCAGCCAGACCGGGGTCCGAGAGACCCAGTACTTC.

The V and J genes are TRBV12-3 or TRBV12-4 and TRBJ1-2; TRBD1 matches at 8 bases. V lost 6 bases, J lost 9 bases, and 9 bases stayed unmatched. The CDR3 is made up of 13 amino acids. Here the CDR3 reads CASRKGQVSSYTF. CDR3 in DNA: TGTGCCAGCAGGAAGGGACAGGTTTCTAGCTACACCTTC.

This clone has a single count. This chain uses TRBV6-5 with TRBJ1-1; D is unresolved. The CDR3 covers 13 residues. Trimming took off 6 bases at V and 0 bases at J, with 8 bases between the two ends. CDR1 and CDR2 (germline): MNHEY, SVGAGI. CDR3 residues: CASRRTVNTEAFF. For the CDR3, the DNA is TGTGCCAGCAGACGCACGGTGAACACTGAAGCTTTCTTT.

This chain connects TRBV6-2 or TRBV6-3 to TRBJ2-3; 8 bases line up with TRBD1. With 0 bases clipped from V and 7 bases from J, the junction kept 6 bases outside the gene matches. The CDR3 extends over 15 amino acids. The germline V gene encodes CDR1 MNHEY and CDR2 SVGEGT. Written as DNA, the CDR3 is TGTGCCAGCAGTTACTCGTCCCGGGACAGGTATACGCAGTATTTT. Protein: CASSYSSRDRYTQYF.

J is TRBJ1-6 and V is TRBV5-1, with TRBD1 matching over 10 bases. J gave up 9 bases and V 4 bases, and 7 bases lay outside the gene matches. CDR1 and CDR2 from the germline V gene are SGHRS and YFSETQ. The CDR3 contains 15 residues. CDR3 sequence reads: CASSPGDRGGSPLHF. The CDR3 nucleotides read TGCGCCAGCAGCCCGGGGGACAGGGGAGGTTCACCCCTCCACTTT.

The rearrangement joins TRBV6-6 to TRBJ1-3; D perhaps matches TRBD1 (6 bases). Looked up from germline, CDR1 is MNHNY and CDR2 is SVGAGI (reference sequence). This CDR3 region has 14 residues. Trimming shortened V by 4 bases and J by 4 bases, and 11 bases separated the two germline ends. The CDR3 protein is CASSSGTSGNTIYF. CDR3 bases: TGTGCCAGCAGTTCCGGGACATCCGGAAACACCATATATTTT.

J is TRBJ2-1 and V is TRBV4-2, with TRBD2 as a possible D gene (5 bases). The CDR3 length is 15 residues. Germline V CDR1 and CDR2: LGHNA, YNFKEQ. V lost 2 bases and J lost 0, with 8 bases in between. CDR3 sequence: CASSQKRVSYNEQFF. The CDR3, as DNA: TGTGCCAGCAGCCAAAAGAGGGTCTCCTACAATGAGCAGTTCTTC.

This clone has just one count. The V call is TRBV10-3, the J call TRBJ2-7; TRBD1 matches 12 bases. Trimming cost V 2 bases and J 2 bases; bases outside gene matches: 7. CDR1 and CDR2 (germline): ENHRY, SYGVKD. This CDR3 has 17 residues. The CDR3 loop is CAISEEGDRGHPYEQYF. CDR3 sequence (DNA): TGTGCCATCAGTGAGGAGGGGGACAGGGGGCATCCCTACGAGCAGTACTTC.

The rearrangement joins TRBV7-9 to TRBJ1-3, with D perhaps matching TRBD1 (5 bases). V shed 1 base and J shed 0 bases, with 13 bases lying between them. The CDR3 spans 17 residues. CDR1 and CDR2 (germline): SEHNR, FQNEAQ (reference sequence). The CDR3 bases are TGTGCCAGCAGCTTAGGCAAGGGGCATAGCTCTGGAAACACCATATATTTT. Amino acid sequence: CASSLGKGHSSGNTIYF.